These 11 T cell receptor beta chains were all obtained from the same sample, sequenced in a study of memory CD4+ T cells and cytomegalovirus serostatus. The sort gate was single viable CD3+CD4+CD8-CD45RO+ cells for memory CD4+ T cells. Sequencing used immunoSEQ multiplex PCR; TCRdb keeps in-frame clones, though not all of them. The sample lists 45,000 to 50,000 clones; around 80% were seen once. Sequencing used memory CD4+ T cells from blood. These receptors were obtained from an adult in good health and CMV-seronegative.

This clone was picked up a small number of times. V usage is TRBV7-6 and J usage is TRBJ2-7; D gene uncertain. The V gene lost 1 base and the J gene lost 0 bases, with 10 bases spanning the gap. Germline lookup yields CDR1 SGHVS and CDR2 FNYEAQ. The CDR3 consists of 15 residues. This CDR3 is CASSLESVPSYEQYF. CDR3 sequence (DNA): TGTGCCAGCAGCTTAGAATCAGTTCCCTCCTACGAGCAGTACTTC. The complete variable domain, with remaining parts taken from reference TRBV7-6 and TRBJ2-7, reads GAGVSQSPRYKVTKRGQDVALRCDPISGHVSLYWYRQALGQGPEFLTYFNYEAQQDKSGLPNDRFSAERPEGSISTLTIQRTEQRDSAMYRCASSLESVPSYEQYFGPGTRLTVT.

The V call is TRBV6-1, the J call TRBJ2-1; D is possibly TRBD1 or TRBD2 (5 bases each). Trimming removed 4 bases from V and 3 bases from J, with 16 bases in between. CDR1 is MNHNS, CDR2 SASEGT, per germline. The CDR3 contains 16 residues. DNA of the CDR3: TGTGCCAGCAGTGTATACCGGGACGGACTCTACAATGAGCAGTTCTTC. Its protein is CASSVYRDGLYNEQFF.

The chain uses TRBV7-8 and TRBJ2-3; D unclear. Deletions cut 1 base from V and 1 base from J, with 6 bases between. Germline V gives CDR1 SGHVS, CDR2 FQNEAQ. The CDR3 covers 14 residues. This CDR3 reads CASSLVSGTDTQYF. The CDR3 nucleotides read TGTGCCAGCAGCTTAGTTAGTGGCACAGATACGCAGTATTTT. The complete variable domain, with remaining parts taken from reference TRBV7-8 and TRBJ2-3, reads GAGVSQSPRYKVAKRGQDVALRCDPISGHVSLFWYQQALGQGPEFLTYFQNEAQLDKSGLPSDRFFAERPEGSVSTLKIQRTQQEDSAVYLCASSLVSGTDTQYFGPGTRLTVL.

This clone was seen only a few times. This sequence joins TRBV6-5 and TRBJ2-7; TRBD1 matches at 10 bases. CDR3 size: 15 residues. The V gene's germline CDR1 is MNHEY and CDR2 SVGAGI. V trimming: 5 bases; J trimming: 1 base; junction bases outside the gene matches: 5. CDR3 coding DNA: TGTGCCAGCAGTCCTGGGACAGGGGCATCCTACGAGCAGTACTTC. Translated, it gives CASSPGTGASYEQYF.

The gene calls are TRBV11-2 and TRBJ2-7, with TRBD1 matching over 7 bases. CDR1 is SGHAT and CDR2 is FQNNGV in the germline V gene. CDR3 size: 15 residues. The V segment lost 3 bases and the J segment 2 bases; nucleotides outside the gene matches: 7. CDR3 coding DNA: TGTGCCAGCAGCTTTCTCCGGGACAGACCCTACGAGCAGTACTTC. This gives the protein CASSFLRDRPYEQYF.

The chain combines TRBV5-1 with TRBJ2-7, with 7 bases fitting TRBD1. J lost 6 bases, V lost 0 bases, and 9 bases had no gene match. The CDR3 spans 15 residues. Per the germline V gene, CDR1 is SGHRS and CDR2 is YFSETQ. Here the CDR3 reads CASSLGDRVPFEQYF. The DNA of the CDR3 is TGCGCCAGCAGCTTGGGGGACAGAGTCCCTTTCGAGCAGTACTTC. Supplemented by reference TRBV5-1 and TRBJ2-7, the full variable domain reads KAGVTQTPRYLIKTRGQQVTLSCSPISGHRSVSWYQQTPGQGLQFLFEYFSETQRNKGNFPGRFSGRQFSNSRSEMNVSTLELGDSALYLCASSLGDRVPFEQYFGPGTRLTVT.

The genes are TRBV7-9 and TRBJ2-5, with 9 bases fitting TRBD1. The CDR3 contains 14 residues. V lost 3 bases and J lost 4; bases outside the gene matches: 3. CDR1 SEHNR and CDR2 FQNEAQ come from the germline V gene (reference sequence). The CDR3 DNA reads TGTGCCAGCAGCTTCCCGACAGGGGGAGAGACCCAGTACTTC. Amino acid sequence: CASSFPTGGETQYF.

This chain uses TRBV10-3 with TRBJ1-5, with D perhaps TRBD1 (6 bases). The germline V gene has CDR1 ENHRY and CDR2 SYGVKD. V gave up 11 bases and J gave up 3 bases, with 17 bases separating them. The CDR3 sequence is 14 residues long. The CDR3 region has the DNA TGTGCCTCCAGGGACACCCAGTCCAATCAGCCCCAGCATTTT. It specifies CASRDTQSNQPQHF.

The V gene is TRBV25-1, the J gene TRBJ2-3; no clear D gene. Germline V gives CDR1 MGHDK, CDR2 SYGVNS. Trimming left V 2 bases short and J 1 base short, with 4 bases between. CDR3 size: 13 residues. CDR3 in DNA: TGTGCCAGCAGTGAAGAGGGCACAGATACGCAGTATTTT. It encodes CASSEEGTDTQYF.

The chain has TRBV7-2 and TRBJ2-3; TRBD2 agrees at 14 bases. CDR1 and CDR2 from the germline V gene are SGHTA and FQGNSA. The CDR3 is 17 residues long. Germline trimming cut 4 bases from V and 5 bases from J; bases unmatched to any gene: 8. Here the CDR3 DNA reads TGTGCCAGCAGCTCCCGTCCGACTAGCGGGGGGGGAGATACGCAGTATTTT. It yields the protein CASSSRPTSGGGDTQYF. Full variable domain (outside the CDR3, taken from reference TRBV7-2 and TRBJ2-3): GAGVSQSPSNKVTEKGKDVELRCDPISGHTALYWYRQSLGQGLEFLIYFQGNSAPDKSGLPSDRFSAERTGGSVSTLTIQRTQQEDSAVYLCASSSRPTSGGGDTQYFGPGTRLTVL.

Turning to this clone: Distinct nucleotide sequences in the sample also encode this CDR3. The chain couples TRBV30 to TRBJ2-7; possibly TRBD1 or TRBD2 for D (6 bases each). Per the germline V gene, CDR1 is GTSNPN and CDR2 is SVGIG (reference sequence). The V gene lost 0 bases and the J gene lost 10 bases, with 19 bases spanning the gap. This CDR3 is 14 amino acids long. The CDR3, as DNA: TGTGCCTGGAGTGTAGGGGCTAAGGGGGGCGAACAGTACTTC. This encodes CAWSVGAKGGEQYF.